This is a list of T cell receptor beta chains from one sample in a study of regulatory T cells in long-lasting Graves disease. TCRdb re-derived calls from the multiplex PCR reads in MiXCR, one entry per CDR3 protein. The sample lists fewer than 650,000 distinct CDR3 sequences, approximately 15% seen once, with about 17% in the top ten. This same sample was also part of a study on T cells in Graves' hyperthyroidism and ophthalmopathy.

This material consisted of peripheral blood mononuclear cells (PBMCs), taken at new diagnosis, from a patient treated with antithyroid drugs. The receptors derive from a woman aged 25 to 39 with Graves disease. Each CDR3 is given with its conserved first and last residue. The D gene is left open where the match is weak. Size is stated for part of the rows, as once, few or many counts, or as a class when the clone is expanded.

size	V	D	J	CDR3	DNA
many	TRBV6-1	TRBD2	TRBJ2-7	CASSASGRNEQYF	TGTGCCAGCAGTGCTAGCGGGAGAAACGAGCAGTACTTC
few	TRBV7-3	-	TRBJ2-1	CASSPTGLADNEQFF	TGTGCCAGCAGCCCCACAGGGCTAGCGGACAATGAGCAGTTCTTC
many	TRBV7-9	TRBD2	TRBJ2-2	CASSSIPAGLAYTGELFF	TGTGCCAGCAGCTCGATCCCGGCGGGACTAGCGTACACCGGGGAGCTGTTTTTT
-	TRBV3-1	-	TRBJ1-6	CASSQGGQQPLHF	TGTGCCAGCAGCCAGGGAGGGCAACAGCCCCTCCACTTT
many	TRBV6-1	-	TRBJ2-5	CASSERGQETQYF	TGTGCCAGCAGTGAAAGGGGCCAAGAGACCCAGTACTTC
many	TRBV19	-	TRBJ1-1	CASRGKPGNAEAFF	TGTGCCAGTAGAGGAAAGCCAGGGAACGCTGAAGCTTTCTTT
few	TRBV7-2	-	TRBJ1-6	CASSLGVLGYSPLHF	TGTGCCAGCAGCTTGGGCGTACTTGGGTATTCACCCCTCCACTTT
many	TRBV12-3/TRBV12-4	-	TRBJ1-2	CASRSYGYTF	TGTGCCAGCAGAAGCTATGGCTACACCTTC
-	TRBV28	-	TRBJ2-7	CASSLNGIYEQYF	TGTGCCAGCAGTTTGAACGGAATTTACGAGCAGTACTTC
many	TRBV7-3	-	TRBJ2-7	CASSADRLREQYF	TGTGCCAGCAGCGCGGACAGATTACGGGAGCAGTACTTC
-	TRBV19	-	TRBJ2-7	CASSPGQKQYF	TGTGCCAGTAGTCCGGGTCAGAAGCAGTACTTC
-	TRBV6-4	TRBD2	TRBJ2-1	CASSDRGGSYNEQFF	TGTGCCAGCAGCGACCGGGGGGGGTCCTACAATGAGCAGTTCTTC
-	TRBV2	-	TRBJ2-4	CASSELFRAKNIQYF	TGTGCCAGCAGTGAACTATTTCGCGCCAAAAACATTCAGTACTTC
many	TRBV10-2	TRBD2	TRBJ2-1	CASSVVAGARNEQFF	TGCGCCAGCAGTGTAGTAGCGGGAGCTAGGAATGAGCAGTTCTTC
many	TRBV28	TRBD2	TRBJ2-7	CASSFLLTGGLAGDYEQYF	TGTGCCAGCAGTTTCCTCCTGACAGGGGGACTAGCGGGGGATTACGAGCAGTACTTC
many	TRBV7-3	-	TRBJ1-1	CASSAWGGTEAFF	TGTGCCAGCAGCGCCTGGGGGGGCACTGAAGCTTTCTTT
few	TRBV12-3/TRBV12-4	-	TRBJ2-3	CASSPVSVFTDTQYF	TGTGCCAGCAGTCCCGTTTCGGTATTCACAGATACGCAGTATTTT
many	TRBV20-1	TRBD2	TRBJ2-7	CSASLSGRRYEQYF	TGCAGTGCTAGTCTCAGCGGGAGACGCTACGAGCAGTACTTC
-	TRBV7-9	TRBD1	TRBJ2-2	CASSLATGSGTGELFF	TGTGCCAGCAGCTTAGCGACAGGGTCGGGCACCGGGGAGCTGTTTTTT
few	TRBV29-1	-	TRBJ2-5	CSVEELPWGQETQYF	TGCAGCGTTGAAGAGCTCCCGTGGGGGCAAGAGACCCAGTACTTC
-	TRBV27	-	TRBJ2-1	CASSRPTINGEQFF	TGTGCCAGCAGTAGACCAACCATTAACGGTGAGCAGTTCTTC
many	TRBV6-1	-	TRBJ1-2	CASSEALQGRRGYTF	TGTGCCAGCAGTGAAGCTTTACAAGGGCGCCGCGGCTACACCTTC
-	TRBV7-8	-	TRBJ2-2	CASRNGANVATGGLFF	TGTGCCAGCAGGAACGGGGCTAACGTGGCCACCGGGGGGCTGTTTTTT
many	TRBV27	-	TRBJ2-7	CASSPSLADFSYEQYF	TGTGCCAGCAGCCCCTCCTTAGCGGACTTCTCCTACGAGCAGTACTTC
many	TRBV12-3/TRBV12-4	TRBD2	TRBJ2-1	CASGRVGNEQFF	TGTGCCAGCGGGAGGGTCGGGAATGAGCAGTTCTTC
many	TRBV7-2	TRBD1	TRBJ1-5	CASSEQGVTGQPQHF	TGTGCCAGCAGCGAACAGGGGGTGACAGGTCAGCCCCAGCATTTT
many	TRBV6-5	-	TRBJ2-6	CASSYSIYPYSGANVLTF	TGTGCCAGCAGTTACTCGATATATCCTTACTCTGGGGCCAACGTCCTGACTTTC
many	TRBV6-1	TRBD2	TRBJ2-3	CASSESGGGSGRTDTQYF	TGTGCCAGCAGTGAAAGCGGTGGCGGGAGCGGGCGCACAGATACGCAGTATTTT
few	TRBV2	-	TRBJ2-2	CASSEAMGRSLELFF	TGTGCCAGCAGTGAAGCGATGGGACGGTCGTTGGAGCTGTTTTTT
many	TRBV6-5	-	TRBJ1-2	CASSYRGGYGYTF	TGTGCCAGCAGTTACCGGGGCGGCTATGGCTACACCTTC
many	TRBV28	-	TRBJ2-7	CASRSQRRTYEQYF	TGTGCCAGCAGATCCCAGCGGAGGACCTACGAGCAGTACTTC
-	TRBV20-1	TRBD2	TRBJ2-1	CSAIAASGSDEQFF	TGCAGTGCTATCGCTGCTAGCGGGAGCGATGAGCAGTTCTTC
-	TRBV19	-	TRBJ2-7	CASSKKTDYEQYF	TGTGCCAGTAGTAAAAAGACAGACTACGAGCAGTACTTC
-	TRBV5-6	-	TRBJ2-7	CASSSLPKSEQYF	TGTGCCAGCAGCTCCCTCCCTAAGAGCGAGCAGTACTTC
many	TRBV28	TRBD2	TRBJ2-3	CASRLAGWADTQYF	TGTGCCAGCAGACTAGCGGGGTGGGCAGATACGCAGTATTTT
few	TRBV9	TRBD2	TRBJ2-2	CASSPRAGGSAGELFF	TGTGCCAGCAGCCCGAGGGCGGGCGGGAGTGCCGGGGAGCTGTTTTTT
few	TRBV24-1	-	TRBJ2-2	CATGDYLDTGELFF	TGTGCCACCGGTGATTATCTAGACACCGGGGAGCTGTTTTTT
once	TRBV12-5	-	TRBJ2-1	CASGLSPGHQPVNEQFF	TGTGCTAGTGGTTTATCCCCGGGACACCAGCCCGTCAATGAGCAGTTCTTC
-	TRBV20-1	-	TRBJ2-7	CSASLQVPPYEQYF	TGCAGTGCTAGTCTTCAGGTCCCTCCCTACGAGCAGTACTTC
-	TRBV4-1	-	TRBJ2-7	CASSQDQASAVGEQYF	TGCGCCAGCAGCCAAGATCAGGCTAGCGCAGTTGGCGAGCAGTACTTC
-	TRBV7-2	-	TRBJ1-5	CASSLGYRVGQPQHF	TGTGCCAGCAGCTTAGGGTACAGGGTCGGTCAGCCCCAGCATTTT
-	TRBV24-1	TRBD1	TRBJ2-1	CATSDLSSGQGVSGEQFF	TGTGCCACCAGTGATTTATCGTCTGGACAGGGGGTATCTGGGGAGCAGTTCTTC
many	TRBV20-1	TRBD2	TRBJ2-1	CSAKDPSSGSADEQFF	TGCAGTGCCAAGGACCCCTCTAGCGGGAGTGCGGATGAGCAGTTCTTC
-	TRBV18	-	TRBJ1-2	CASSPPAGPHGYTF	TGTGCCAGCTCACCACCGGCAGGGCCGCATGGCTACACCTTC
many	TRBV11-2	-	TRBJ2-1	CASSLSRSPSSYNEQFF	TGTGCCAGCAGCCTAAGCCGGAGTCCCAGCTCCTACAATGAGCAGTTCTTC
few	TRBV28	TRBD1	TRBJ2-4	CASSFGQGPKYF	TGTGCCAGCAGTTTCGGACAGGGGCCTAAGTACTTC